These 2 T cell receptor beta chains were sequenced from one sample in a study of blood T cell repertoires in COVID-19. Clones were read by immunoSEQ multiplex PCR, and TCRdb kept only the in-frame ones, dropping some. The table records about 220,000 clones, 65% to 85% of them present only once. The sample comprised peripheral blood. The receptors were sampled from a woman in her twenties or thirties who had recovered from COVID-19.

This chain joins TRBV5-4 and TRBJ2-3, with 10 bases that match TRBD1. There are 20 residues in the CDR3. V shed 4 bases and J 2 bases; nucleotides not matched to a gene: 19. Germline CDR1 SGHNT, CDR2 YYREEE (reference sequence). This CDR3 reads CASSAGPGTGASPYTDTQYF. The CDR3 nucleotides read TGTGCCAGCAGCGCGGGCCCCGGGACAGGGGCCTCCCCCTACACAGATACGCAGTATTTT.

This chain uses TRBV28 with TRBJ1-3; 9 nucleotides align to TRBD1. Germline V CDR1 and CDR2: MDHEN, SYDVKM. With V trimmed by 7 bases and J by 3 bases, 7 bases remained unmatched. The CDR3 sequence is 15 residues long. The CDR3 loop reads CASIRDREFGNTIYF. The DNA for the CDR3 is TGTGCCAGCATAAGGGACAGGGAATTTGGAAACACCATATATTTT.